What follows is one TCR beta chain and its context. How the authors handled the data: Cell counts per sample came from amplifying reference gene primers. Profiling relied on immunoSEQ multiplex PCR, and the TCRdb table lists in-frame clones only, not all of them. That table gives V, J and clone size, and the DNA gave D and trimming. This table holds roughly 34,000 clones, roughly 73% found once. J lost 3 bases, V lost 4 bases, and 6 bases had no gene match. CDR3 length equals 15 residues. Germline assignment: CDR1 SGHDT and CDR2 YYEEEE. The data belong to a study of blood T cell repertoires in COVID-19. Study in general: Italy, Spain and the United States were the sources of the convalescent and acute COVID-19 samples. Sample material is recorded as cDNA or gDNA derived from T cells, B-cell-depleted T cells, or PBMCs.

The clonotype comes from a man older than 75 with active or convalescent COVID-19. The rearrangement joins TRBV5-6 to TRBJ2-2, with TRBD1 identical over 7 bases. Material: peripheral blood. The DNA for the CDR3 is TGTGCCAGCAGCATCGACAGGGTTCACACCGGGGAGCTGTTTTTT. It translates to CASSIDRVHTGELFF.